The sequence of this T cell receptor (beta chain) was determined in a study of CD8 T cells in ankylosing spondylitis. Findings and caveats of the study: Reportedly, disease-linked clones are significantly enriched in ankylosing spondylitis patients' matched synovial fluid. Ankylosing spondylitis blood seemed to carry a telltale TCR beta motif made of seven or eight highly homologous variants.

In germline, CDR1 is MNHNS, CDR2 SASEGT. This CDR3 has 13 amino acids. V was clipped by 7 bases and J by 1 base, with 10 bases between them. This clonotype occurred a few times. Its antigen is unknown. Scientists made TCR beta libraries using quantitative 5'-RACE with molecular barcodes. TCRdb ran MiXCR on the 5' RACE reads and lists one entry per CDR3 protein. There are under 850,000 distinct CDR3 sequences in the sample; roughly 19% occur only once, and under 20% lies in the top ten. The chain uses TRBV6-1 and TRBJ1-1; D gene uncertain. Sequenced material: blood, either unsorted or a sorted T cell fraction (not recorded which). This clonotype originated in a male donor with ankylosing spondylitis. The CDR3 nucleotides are TGTGCCAGCATCCGGAAAGGGAACACTGAAGCTTTCTTT. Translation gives CASIRKGNTEAFF.